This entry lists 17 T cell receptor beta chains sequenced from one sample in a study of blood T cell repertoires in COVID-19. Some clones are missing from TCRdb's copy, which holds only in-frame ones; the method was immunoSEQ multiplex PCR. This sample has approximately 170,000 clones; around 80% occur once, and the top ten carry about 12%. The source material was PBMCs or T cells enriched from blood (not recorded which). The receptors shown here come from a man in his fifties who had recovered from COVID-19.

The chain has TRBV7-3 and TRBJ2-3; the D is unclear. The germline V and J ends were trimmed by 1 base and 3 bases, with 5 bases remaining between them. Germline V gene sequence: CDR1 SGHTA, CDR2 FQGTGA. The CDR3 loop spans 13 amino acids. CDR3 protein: CASSLRRTDTQYF. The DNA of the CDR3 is TGTGCCAGCAGCTTAAGGCGGACAGATACGCAGTATTTT. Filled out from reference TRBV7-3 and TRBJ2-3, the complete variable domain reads GAGVSQTPSNKVTEKGKYVELRCDPISGHTALYWYRQSLGQGPEFLIYFQGTGAADDSGLPNDRFFAVRPEGSVSTLKIQRTERGDSAVYLCASSLRRTDTQYFGPGTRLTVL.

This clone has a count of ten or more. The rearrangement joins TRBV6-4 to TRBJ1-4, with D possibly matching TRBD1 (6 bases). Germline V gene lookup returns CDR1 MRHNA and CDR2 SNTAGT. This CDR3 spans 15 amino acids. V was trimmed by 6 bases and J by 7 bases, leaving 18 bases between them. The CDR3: CASSADGGAGEKLFF. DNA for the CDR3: TGTGCCAGCAGCGCCGATGGGGGCGCCGGTGAAAAACTGTTTTTT.

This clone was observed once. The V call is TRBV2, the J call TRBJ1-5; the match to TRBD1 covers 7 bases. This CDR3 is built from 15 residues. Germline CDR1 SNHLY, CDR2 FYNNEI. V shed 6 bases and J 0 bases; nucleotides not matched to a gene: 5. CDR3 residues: CASSGGQNSNQPQHF. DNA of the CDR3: TGTGCCAGCAGCGGGGGACAGAATAGCAATCAGCCCCAGCATTTT. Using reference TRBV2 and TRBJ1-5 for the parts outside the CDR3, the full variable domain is EPEVTQTPSHQVTQMGQEVILRCVPISNHLYFYWYRQILGQKVEFLVSFYNNEISEKSEIFDDQFSVERPDGSNFTLKIRSTKLEDSAMYFCASSGGQNSNQPQHFGDGTRLSIL.

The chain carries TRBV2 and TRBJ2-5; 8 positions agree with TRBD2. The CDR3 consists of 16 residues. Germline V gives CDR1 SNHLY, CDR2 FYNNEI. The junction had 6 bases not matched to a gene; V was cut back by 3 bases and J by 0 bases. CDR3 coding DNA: TGTGCCAGCAGTGAGTCGAGCGGGGGAGACCAAGAGACCCAGTACTTC. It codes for CASSESSGGDQETQYF.

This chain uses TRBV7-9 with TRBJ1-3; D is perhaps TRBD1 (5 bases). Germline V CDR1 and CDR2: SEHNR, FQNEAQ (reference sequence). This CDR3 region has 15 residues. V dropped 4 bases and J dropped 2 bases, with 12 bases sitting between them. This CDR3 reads CASSSGLLTGNTIYF. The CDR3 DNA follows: TGTGCCAGCAGCTCGGGACTTCTGACTGGAAACACCATATATTTT.

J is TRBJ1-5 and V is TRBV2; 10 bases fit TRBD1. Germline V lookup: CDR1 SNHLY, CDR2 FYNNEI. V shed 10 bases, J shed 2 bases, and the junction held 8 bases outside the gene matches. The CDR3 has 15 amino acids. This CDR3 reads CATKRTGGGNQPQHF. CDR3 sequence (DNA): TGTGCCACCAAAAGGACAGGGGGTGGCAATCAGCCCCAGCATTTT.

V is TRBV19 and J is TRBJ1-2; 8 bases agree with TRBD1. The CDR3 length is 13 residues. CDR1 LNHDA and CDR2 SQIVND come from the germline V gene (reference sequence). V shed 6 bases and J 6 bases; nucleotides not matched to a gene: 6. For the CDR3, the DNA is TGTGCCAGTAGACCAGACAGGGGAAATGGCTACACCTTC. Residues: CASRPDRGNGYTF.

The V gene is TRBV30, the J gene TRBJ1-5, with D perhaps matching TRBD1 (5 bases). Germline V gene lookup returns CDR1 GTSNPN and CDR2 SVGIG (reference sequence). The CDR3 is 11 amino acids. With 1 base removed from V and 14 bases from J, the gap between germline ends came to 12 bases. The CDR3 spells CAWSDTGPKHF. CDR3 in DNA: TGTGCCTGGAGTGATACAGGCCCCAAGCATTTT. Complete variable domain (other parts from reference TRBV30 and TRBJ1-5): SQTIHQWPATLVQPVGSPLSLECTVEGTSNPNLYWYRQAAGRGLQLLFYSVGIGQISSEVPQNLSASRPQDRQFILSSKKLLLSDSGFYLCAWSDTGPKHFGDGTRLSIL.

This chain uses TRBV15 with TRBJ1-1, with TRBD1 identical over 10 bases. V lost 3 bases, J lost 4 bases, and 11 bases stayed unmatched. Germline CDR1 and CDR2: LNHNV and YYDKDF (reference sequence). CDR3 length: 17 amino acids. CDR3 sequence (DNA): TGTGCCACCAGCAGTCGGCGGGTCGGGACAGGGGTCACTGAAGCTTTCTTT. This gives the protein CATSSRRVGTGVTEAFF.

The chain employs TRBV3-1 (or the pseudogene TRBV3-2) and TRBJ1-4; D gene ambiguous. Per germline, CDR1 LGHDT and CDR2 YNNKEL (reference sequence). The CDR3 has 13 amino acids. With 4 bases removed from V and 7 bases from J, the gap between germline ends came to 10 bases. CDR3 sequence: CASSPGSGEKLFF. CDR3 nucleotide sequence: TGTGCCAGCAGCCCCGGGAGTGGTGAAAAACTGTTTTTT.

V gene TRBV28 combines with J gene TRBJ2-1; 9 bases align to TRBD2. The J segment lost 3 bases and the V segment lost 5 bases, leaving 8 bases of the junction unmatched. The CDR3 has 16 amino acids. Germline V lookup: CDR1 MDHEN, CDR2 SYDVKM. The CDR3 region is CASSPVAGAVYNEQFF. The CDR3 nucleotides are TGTGCCAGCAGTCCCGTAGCGGGGGCCGTCTACAATGAGCAGTTCTTC.

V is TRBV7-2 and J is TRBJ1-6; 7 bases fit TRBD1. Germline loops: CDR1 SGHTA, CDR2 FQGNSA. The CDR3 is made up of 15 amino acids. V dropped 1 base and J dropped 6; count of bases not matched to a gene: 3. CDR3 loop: CASSLVRQGNSPLHF. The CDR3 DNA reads TGTGCCAGCAGCTTAGTCAGACAGGGTAATTCACCCCTCCACTTT.

CDR3 sequence (DNA): TGTGCCAGCAGTGAAGACAGGGTAGCGTCGGGCGAGCAGTACTTC. Its protein is CASSEDRVASGEQYF. The V and J genes are TRBV6-1 and TRBJ2-7, with D possibly matching TRBD1 (6 bases). Germline V lookup: CDR1 MNHNS, CDR2 SASEGT. The V and J ends lost 1 base and 6 bases respectively, with 16 bases between them. The CDR3 has 15 amino acids.

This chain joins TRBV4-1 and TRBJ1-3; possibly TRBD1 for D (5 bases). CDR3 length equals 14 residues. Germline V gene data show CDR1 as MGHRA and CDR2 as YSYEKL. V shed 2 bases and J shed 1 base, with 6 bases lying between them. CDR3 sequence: CASSQKGSGNTIYF. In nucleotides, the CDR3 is TGCGCCAGCAGCCAAAAGGGGTCTGGAAACACCATATATTTT.

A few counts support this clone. CDR3 bases: TGTGCCTGGAGTTTTTTCAGCGGACTGTACAGAGAGCAGTTCTTC. Residues: CAWSFFSGLYREQFF. This chain links TRBV30 with TRBJ2-1, with D maybe TRBD2 (5 bases). Trimming took off 2 bases at V and 10 bases at J, with 21 bases between the two ends. This CDR3 is 15 amino acids long. Germline CDR1 reads GTSNPN; CDR2 reads SVGIG (reference sequence).

The CDR3 DNA sequence: TGTGCCAGCATCTCAGACAGGAACACTGAAGCTTTCTTT. Its protein is CASISDRNTEAFF. The chain recombines TRBV6-6 with TRBJ1-1; D might be TRBD1 (5 bases). Looked up from germline, CDR1 is MNHNY and CDR2 is SVGAGI (reference sequence). Trimming took off 7 bases at V and 1 base at J, with 10 bases between the two ends. This CDR3 has 13 residues.

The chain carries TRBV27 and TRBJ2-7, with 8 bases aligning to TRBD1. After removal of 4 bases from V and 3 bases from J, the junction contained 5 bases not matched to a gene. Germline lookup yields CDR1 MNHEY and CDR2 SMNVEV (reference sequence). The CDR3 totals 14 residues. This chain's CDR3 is CASSWRQGSYEQYF. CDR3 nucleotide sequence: TGTGCCAGCAGTTGGAGACAGGGGAGCTACGAGCAGTACTTC.